This TCR beta chain was documented in a study of cytomegalovirus exposure and HLA in healthy donors. Study as a whole: The 95 to 150 validation repertoires, a later analysis reported, used the same platform as the 666 first-cohort repertoires.

The CDR3 contains 13 residues. The V end was cut by 2 bases, the J end by 0 bases, with 5 bases between. The germline V gene has CDR1 MNHEY and CDR2 SVGAGI. The study's findings and limits: There were about 160 TCR beta chains listed as cytomegalovirus-associated.

The table came from immunoSEQ multiplex PCR; TCRdb's copy has only in-frame clones and leaves some out. The data show 250,000 to 400,000 clones, roughly 88% seen once. Separate from the roughly 630-subject first cohort was the approximately 130-subject validation cohort, to which the donors belonged. As for this clone: What it binds is not known.

Sequences were obtained from PBMCs. The receptor's source is a man aged 25 to 45 in good health and CMV-seronegative. V usage is TRBV6-5 and J usage is TRBJ2-7; D unclear. CDR3 in DNA: TGTGCCAGCAGTTACCACAACTCCTACGAGCAGTACTTC. Translating gives CASSYHNSYEQYF.